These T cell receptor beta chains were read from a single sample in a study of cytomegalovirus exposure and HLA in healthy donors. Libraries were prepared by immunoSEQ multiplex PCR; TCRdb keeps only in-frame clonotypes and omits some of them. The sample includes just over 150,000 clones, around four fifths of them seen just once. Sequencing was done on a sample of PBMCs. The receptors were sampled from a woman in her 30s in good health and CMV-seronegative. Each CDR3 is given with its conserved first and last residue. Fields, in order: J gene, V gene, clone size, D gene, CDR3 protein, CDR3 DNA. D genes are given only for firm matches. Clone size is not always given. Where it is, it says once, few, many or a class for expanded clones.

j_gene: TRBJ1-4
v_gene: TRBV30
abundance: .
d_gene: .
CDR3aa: CAWMETGKTEKLFF
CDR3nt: TGTGCCTGGATGGAGACCGGGAAGACGGAAAAACTGTTTTTT

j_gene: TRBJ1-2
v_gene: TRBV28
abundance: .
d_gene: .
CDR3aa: CASSPDRPNYGYTF
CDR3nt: TGTGCCAGCAGTCCCGACAGGCCCAACTATGGCTACACCTTC

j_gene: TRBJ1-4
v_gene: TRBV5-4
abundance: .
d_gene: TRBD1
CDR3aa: CASSLRQGPNEKLFF
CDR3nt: TGTGCCAGCAGCTTGCGACAGGGCCCTAATGAAAAACTGTTTTTT

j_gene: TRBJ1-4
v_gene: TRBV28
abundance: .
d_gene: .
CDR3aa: CATRAVTNEKLFF
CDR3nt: TGTGCCACCAGGGCGGTTACTAATGAAAAACTGTTTTTT

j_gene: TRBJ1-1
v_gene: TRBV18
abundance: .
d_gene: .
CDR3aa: CASSREAEAFF
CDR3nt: TGTGCCAGCTCACGGGAGGCTGAAGCTTTCTTT

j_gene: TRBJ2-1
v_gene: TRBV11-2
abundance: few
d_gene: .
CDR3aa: CASSFRSSYNEQFF
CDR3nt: TGTGCCAGCAGCTTTCGGAGCTCCTACAATGAGCAGTTCTTC

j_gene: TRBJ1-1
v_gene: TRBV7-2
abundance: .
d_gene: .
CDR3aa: CAIDATGWSTEAFF
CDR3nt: TGTGCCATCGATGCTACAGGGTGGTCCACTGAAGCTTTCTTT

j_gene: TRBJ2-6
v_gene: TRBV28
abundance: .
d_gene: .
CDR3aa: CASSPSGANVLTF
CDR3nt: TGTGCCAGCAGTCCTTCTGGGGCCAACGTCCTGACTTTC

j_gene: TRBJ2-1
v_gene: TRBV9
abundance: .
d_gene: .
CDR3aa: CASSLQYNEQFF
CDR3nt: TGTGCCAGCAGTCTCCAGTACAATGAGCAGTTCTTC

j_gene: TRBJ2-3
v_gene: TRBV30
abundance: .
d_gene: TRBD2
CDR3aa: CAWTRTRTSGGAGTDTQYF
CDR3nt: TGTGCCTGGACAAGGACGCGGACTAGCGGGGGGGCTGGCACAGATACGCAGTATTTT

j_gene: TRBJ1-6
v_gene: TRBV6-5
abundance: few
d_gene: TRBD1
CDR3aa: CASRMTGSSPLHF
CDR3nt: TGTGCCAGCAGAATGACAGGGAGCTCACCCCTCCACTTT

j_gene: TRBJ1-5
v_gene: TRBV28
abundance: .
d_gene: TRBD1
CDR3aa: CASSFSLGTVNQPQHF
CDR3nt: TGTGCCAGCAGTTTTTCCTTAGGGACAGTAAATCAGCCCCAGCATTTT

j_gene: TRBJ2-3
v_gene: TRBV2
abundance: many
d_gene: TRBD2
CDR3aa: CASSVLAGGLDTQYF
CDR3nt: TGTGCCAGCAGCGTACTAGCGGGGGGGCTGGATACGCAGTATTTT

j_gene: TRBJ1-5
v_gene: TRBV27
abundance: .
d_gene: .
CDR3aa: CASSLGGAGQPQHF
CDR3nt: TGTGCCAGCAGTTTAGGGGGGGCGGGACAGCCCCAGCATTTT

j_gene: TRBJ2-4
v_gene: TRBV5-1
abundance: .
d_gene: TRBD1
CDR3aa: CASSLGQGLRAKNIQYF
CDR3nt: TGCGCCAGCAGCTTGGGACAGGGGTTGAGGGCCAAAAACATTCAGTACTTC

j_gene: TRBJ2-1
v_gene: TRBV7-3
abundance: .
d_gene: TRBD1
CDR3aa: CASSSSAGQGNEQFF
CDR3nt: TGTGCCAGCAGCTCCTCGGCGGGACAGGGGAATGAGCAGTTCTTC

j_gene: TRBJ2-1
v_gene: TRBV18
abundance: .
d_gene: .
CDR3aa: CASSPLGGAYNEQFF
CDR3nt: TGTGCCAGCTCACCCCTGGGGGGGGCATACAATGAGCAGTTCTTC

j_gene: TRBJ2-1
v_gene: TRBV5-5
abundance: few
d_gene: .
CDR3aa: CASSSITGNEQFF
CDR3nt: TGTGCCAGCAGCTCTATCACGGGGAATGAGCAGTTCTTC

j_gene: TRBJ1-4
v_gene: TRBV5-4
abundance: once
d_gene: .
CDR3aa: CASSALGSTYSTNEKLFF
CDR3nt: TGTGCCAGCAGCGCTCTGGGCAGCACATATTCAACTAATGAAAAACTGTTTTTT

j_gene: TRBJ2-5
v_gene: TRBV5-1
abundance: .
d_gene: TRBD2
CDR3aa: CASSSSPGLAGKETQYF
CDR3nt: TGCGCCAGCAGCTCCTCACCGGGACTAGCGGGGAAAGAGACCCAGTACTTC

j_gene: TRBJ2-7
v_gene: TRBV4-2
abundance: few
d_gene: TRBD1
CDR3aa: CASSQGRGQGMYEQYF
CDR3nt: TGTGCCAGCAGCCAGGGAAGGGGACAGGGTATGTACGAGCAGTACTTC

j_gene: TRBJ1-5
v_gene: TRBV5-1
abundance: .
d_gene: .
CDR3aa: CASSSQGGDQPQHF
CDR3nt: TGCGCCAGCAGCTCACAGGGTGGGGATCAGCCCCAGCATTTT

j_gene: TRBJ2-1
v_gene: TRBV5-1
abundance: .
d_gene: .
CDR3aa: CASTLGGGNEQFF
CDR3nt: TGCGCCAGCACCCTGGGAGGGGGCAATGAGCAGTTCTTC

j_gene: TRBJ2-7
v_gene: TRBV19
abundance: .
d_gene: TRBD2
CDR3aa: CASSGRREGFEQYF
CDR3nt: TGTGCCAGTAGCGGCCGAAGGGAGGGGTTCGAGCAGTACTTC

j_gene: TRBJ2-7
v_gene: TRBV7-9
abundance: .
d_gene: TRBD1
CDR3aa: CSSSSDRISYEQYF
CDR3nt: TGTTCCAGCAGCTCGGACAGGATCTCCTACGAGCAGTACTTC

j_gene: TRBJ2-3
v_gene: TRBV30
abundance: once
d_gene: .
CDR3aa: CAWRGGLLFVDTQYF
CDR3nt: TGTGCCTGGAGAGGCGGGCTTCTTTTCGTGGATACGCAGTATTTT

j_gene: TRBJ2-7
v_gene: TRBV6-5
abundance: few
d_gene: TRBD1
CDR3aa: CAVLIGQGPLREQYF
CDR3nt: TGTGCCGTTCTGATAGGACAGGGACCCTTACGCGAGCAGTACTTC

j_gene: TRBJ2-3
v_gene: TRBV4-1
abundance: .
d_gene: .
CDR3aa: CASSQGTVRKSTDTQYF
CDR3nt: TGCGCCAGCAGCCAAGGGACAGTGCGGAAATCGACAGATACGCAGTATTTT